Below are 14 T cell receptor beta chains sequenced from a single sample in a study of neurological immune-mediated disorders. One entry per CDR3 protein, called by TCRdb with MiXCR from the 5' RACE reads. Among roughly 98,000 distinct CDR3 sequences, 13% were seen once, and the ten largest hold 5%. Time point: longitudinal time-point 2. The sequenced material came from PBMCs. The receptors here all came from a female donor with HTLV-1-associated myelopathy (HAM/TSP).

This clonotype was seen at least ten times. At one end, the junction sequence differs from germline, possibly due to a read error. V is TRBV5-1 and J is TRBJ2-7; D perhaps matches TRBD1 (7 bases). CDR1 SGHRS and CDR2 YFSETQ come from the germline V gene. This CDR3 is 13 amino acids long. This CDR3 is CASSPGGSYEQYF. The CDR3 DNA follows: TGTGCCAGCAGCCCAGGGGGGTCCTACGAGCAGTACTTC.

The genes are TRBV6-1 and TRBJ2-1; the D is unclear. With 2 bases removed from V and 3 bases from J, the gap between germline ends came to 11 bases. There are 15 residues in the CDR3. Germline-derived CDR1 and CDR2 are MNHNS and SASEGT. CDR3 nucleotides: TGTGCCAGCAGTGAACTTGGGGAATACTACAATGAGCAGTTCTTC. It codes for CASSELGEYYNEQFF.

This clonotype has ten or more counts. The chain carries TRBV10-2 and TRBJ2-3; perhaps TRBD1 as D (5 bases). In germline, CDR1 is WSHSY, CDR2 SAAADI. The V end was cut by 1 base, the J end by 2 bases, with 13 bases between. This CDR3 has 16 amino acids. CDR3 region: CASSEWDRTTTDTQYF. In DNA, the CDR3 is TGCGCCAGCAGTGAGTGGGATCGGACAACCACAGATACGCAGTATTTT.

This clonotype was recorded many times. The gene calls are TRBV28 and TRBJ1-6; D not certain. The ends were cut back, 8 bases at V and 6 bases at J, with 20 bases in the middle. The CDR3 is 16 amino acids. The V gene's germline CDR1 is MDHEN and CDR2 SYDVKM. DNA for the CDR3: TGTGCCAGCCAGTCAATCTTCGGGCCTGGTAATTCACCCCTCCACTTT. This translates into CASQSIFGPGNSPLHF. Combining the CDR3 with reference TRBV28 and TRBJ1-6 gives the whole variable domain DVKVTQSSRYLVKRTGEKVFLECVQDMDHENMFWYRQDPGLGLRLIYFSYDVKMKEKGDIPEGYSVSREKKERFSLILESASTNQTSMYLCASQSIFGPGNSPLHFGNGTRLTVT.

This clonotype was seen ten or more times. The V gene is TRBV20-1, the J gene TRBJ2-1; 9 nucleotides line up with TRBD2. V was clipped by 0 bases and J by 4 bases; unmatched bases: 4. Germline V gene sequence: CDR1 DFQATT, CDR2 SNEGSKA (reference sequence). The CDR3 covers 15 residues. CDR3 protein: CSARDYAGGYNEQFF. Here the CDR3 DNA reads TGCAGTGCTAGAGATTACGCGGGGGGGTACAATGAGCAGTTCTTC.

There are many counts of this clonotype. This rearrangement joins TRBV28 to TRBJ1-1, with D perhaps TRBD1 (5 bases). CDR3 length equals 14 residues. V gave up 6 bases and J gave up 7 bases, with 18 bases separating them. Germline values: CDR1 MDHEN, CDR2 SYDVKM. DNA for the CDR3: TGTGCCAGCAGACCCCCGGTGGAGGGGTATGAAGCTTTCTTT. Amino acid sequence: CASRPPVEGYEAFF. The full variable domain, completed using reference TRBV28 and TRBJ1-1, is DVKVTQSSRYLVKRTGEKVFLECVQDMDHENMFWYRQDPGLGLRLIYFSYDVKMKEKGDIPEGYSVSREKKERFSLILESASTNQTSMYLCASRPPVEGYEAFFGQGTRLTVV.

By its share, this clonotype is medium-sized. J is TRBJ1-1 and V is TRBV20-1; D is ambiguous. Between the trimmed V and J ends, which lost 6 bases and 3 bases, there was a span of 17 bases. Germline-derived CDR1 and CDR2 are DFQATT and SNEGSKA (reference sequence). This CDR3 has 14 amino acids. CDR3 nucleotide sequence: TGCAGTGCGGGGAAACCAGAGTCGGACACTGAAGCTTTCTTT. It translates to CSAGKPESDTEAFF.

This clonotype was picked up many times. This chain joins TRBV14 and TRBJ2-5; TRBD2 might be the D (5 bases). Germline assignment: CDR1 SGHDN and CDR2 FVKESK. Trimming took off 0 bases at V and 2 bases at J, with 10 bases between the two ends. This CDR3 is 15 amino acids long. CDR3 DNA sequence: TGTGCCAGCAGCCAAGATTTAGGGAGACAAGAGACCCAGTACTTC. Its translation: CASSQDLGRQETQYF.

The genes are TRBV7-9 and TRBJ1-2; D is uncertain. Germline CDR1 reads SEHNR; CDR2 reads FQNEAQ (reference sequence). With 1 base removed from V and 3 bases from J, the gap between germline ends came to 18 bases. This CDR3 has 17 residues. This chain's CDR3 is CASSLVSVSNRYYGYTF. The CDR3 DNA follows: TGTGCCAGCAGCTTAGTTTCAGTGTCGAACCGTTACTATGGCTACACCTTC. Full variable domain (rest looked up from reference TRBV7-9 and TRBJ1-2): DTGVSQNPRHKITKRGQNVTFRCDPISEHNRLYWYRQTLGQGPEFLTYFQNEAQLEKSRLLSDRFSAERPKGSFSTLEIQRTEQGDSAMYLCASSLVSVSNRYYGYTFGSGTRLTVV.

The sample holds many counts of this clonotype. The chain employs TRBV27 and TRBJ2-3; D gene uncertain. CDR3 length equals 15 residues. The V end was cut by 5 bases, the J end by 2 bases, with 14 bases between. Germline V lookup: CDR1 MNHEY, CDR2 SMNVEV (reference sequence). This CDR3 reads CASSPSFRPTDTQYF. Written as DNA, the CDR3 is TGTGCCAGCAGTCCGAGCTTTCGGCCCACAGATACGCAGTATTTT.

About this clonotype itself: It may be a read error: a sequence one base away is much more abundant. V gene TRBV9 combines with J gene TRBJ2-7; perhaps TRBD1 as D (5 bases). The CDR3 has 15 amino acids. Germline lookup yields CDR1 SGDLS and CDR2 YYNGEE. CDR3 nucleotides: TGTGCCATCAGCGTAGGGGTAGGCCCCCTCTACGAGCAGTACTTC. Amino acid sequence: CAISVGVGPLYEQYF.

The table lists this clonotype with many counts. CDR3 sequence: CATSRDKRYEQYF. The DNA for the CDR3 is TGTGCCACCAGCCGGGACAAACGGTACGAGCAGTACTTC. The rearrangement joins TRBV10-3 to TRBJ2-7; D might be TRBD1 (6 bases). This CDR3 has 13 residues. V lost 10 bases and J 4 bases, leaving 17 bases between the germline ends. Germline CDR1 ENHRY, CDR2 SYGVKD.

This clonotype was seen at least ten times. The rearrangement joins TRBV9 to TRBJ2-1; D ambiguous. The CDR3 runs to 14 residues. Germline V lookup: CDR1 SGDLS, CDR2 YYNGEE. With 7 bases removed from V and 3 bases from J, the gap between germline ends came to 14 bases. CDR3 coding DNA: TGTGCCAGCGCGTGGGCTAACGTCTACAATGAGCAGTTCTTC. Encoded protein: CASAWANVYNEQFF.

This clonotype was observed at least ten times. This CDR3 reads CASTQATDTQYF. The DNA of the CDR3 is TGTGCCAGCACTCAGGCTACAGATACGCAGTATTTT. V usage is TRBV7-2 and J usage is TRBJ2-3; D gene unclear. The CDR3 has 12 residues. The V gene's germline CDR1 is SGHTA and CDR2 FQGNSA. V was trimmed by 7 bases and J by 3 bases, leaving 8 bases between them.